This T cell receptor (beta chain) was captured in a study of blood T cells in healthy people across ages. General observations from the study: It was not possible, with unsorted PBMCs, to conclusively compare naive and antigen-experienced cells.

CDR3 length: 16 amino acids. Germline V CDR1 and CDR2: SGHAT, FQNNGV. The junction had 7 bases not matched to a gene; V was cut back by 1 base and J by 5 bases. The use of a sample-barcoded 5' primer and a J-beta primer mix characterized a second PCR of roughly 7 to 11 cycles. TCRdb analysed the 5' RACE reads with MiXCR anew, one entry per CDR3 protein. The sample includes about 1,400,000 distinct CDR3 sequences, approximately 59% of them seen just once. A word on this clonotype: Its antigen is still unknown.

The chain has TRBV11-2 and TRBJ2-1; 8 bases match TRBD2. The sample comprised blood. The receptor was derived from a man aged 18 to 30 in good health. The CDR3 is CASSLVSGGLHNEQFF. CDR3 sequence (DNA): TGTGCCAGCAGCTTAGTCAGCGGGGGCTTACACAATGAGCAGTTCTTC. Together with reference TRBV11-2 and TRBJ2-1, the CDR3 gives the full variable domain: EAGVAQSPRYKIIEKRQSVAFWCNPISGHATLYWYQQILGQGPKLLIQFQNNGVVDDSQLPKDRFSAERLKGVDSTLKIQPAKLEDSAVYLCASSLVSGGLHNEQFFGPGTRLTVL.